The clone carrying this TCR beta chain appeared a few times. Its antigen is not known. This sample is part of a study of EBV T-cell therapy then PD-1 blockade in nasopharyngeal carcinoma. From germline, CDR1 is MGHRA and CDR2 YSYEKL. This CDR3 region has 15 residues. The V end lost 0 bases, the J end lost 0 bases, and 6 bases lay between the germline ends. Sequenced by immunoSEQ multiplex PCR; TCRdb stores in-frame clones only, minus some. Here the sample spans roughly 15,000 clones, 84% being singletons. The treatment denotes: AdE1-LMPpoly-expanded autologous EBV-specific T-cell therapy followed by anti-PD-1 nivolumab.

This TCR was recovered from a man in his forties with nasopharyngeal carcinoma. The sample here was CD8+ T cells from blood, taken at day 105 from a patient whose treatment included autologous EBV-specific T cells and nivolumab. The chain has TRBV4-1 and TRBJ2-1; D unresolved. CDR3 sequence: CASSQEARSYNEQFF. For the CDR3, the DNA is TGCGCCAGCAGCCAAGAAGCGCGCTCCTACAATGAGCAGTTCTTC.